Below, 16 T cell receptor beta chains from the same sample are listed, as sequenced in a study of long-term antiretroviral therapy in people with HIV. Sequencing relied on immunoSEQ assay v3.0, run at survey level. Sequencing used immunoSEQ multiplex PCR; TCRdb keeps in-frame clones, though not all of them. The data show 25,000 to 35,000 clones, 80% seen once. Sequences were derived from unsorted PBMCs, sampled 0.3 years after starting antiretroviral therapy. The receptors were gathered from a man aged 40-50 years with HIV.

The chain joins TRBV28 to TRBJ1-5; D unclear. Germline CDR1 is MDHEN and CDR2 is SYDVKM. V gave up 6 bases and J gave up 2 bases, with 14 bases separating them. The CDR3 totals 15 residues. CDR3 loop: CASSSLRVGNQPQHF. The CDR3 region has the DNA TGTGCCAGCAGCTCCTTAAGGGTGGGCAATCAGCCCCAGCATTTT.

The V gene is TRBV9, the J gene TRBJ1-4, with a weak D call TRBD1 (5 bases). The V gene lost 4 bases and the J gene lost 0 bases, with 16 bases spanning the gap. There are 17 residues in the CDR3. Germline CDR1 SGDLS, CDR2 YYNGEE. The CDR3 loop reads CASSPGGLSTTNEKLFF. CDR3 coding DNA: TGTGCCAGCAGCCCCGGGGGGTTGAGTACAACTAATGAAAAACTGTTTTTT.

V and J are TRBV7-2 and TRBJ2-3; 14 bases map to TRBD2. The V segment lost 1 base and the J segment 0 bases; nucleotides outside the gene matches: 0. Germline V gene sequence: CDR1 SGHTA, CDR2 FQGNSA. CDR3 length: 17 residues. The DNA of the CDR3 is TGTGCCAGCAGCTTAGGGACTAGCGGGGGGAGCACAGATACGCAGTATTTT. This gives the protein CASSLGTSGGSTDTQYF.

The chain is built from TRBV11-3 and TRBJ2-7; 7 bases agree with TRBD1. Germline loops: CDR1 SGHNT, CDR2 YENEEA. J was trimmed by 7 bases and V by 5 bases; bases with no gene match: 14. This CDR3 region has 15 residues. The CDR3 DNA sequence: TGTGCCAGCAGCCCCATGGGGACAGTCCCGGAGGAGCAGTACTTC. It specifies CASSPMGTVPEEQYF.

The gene calls are TRBV30 and TRBJ2-1; D gene ambiguous. V was shortened by 8 bases and J by 7 bases, with 12 bases between the two germline ends. The germline CDR1 and CDR2 sequences are GTSNPN and SVGIG (reference sequence). The CDR3 spans 11 residues. CDR3 loop: CARANFNEQFF. The DNA of the CDR3 is TGTGCCAGAGCAAACTTTAATGAGCAGTTCTTC. The variable domain in full, with the rest retrieved from reference TRBV30 and TRBJ2-1, is SQTIHQWPATLVQPVGSPLSLECTVEGTSNPNLYWYRQAAGRGLQLLFYSVGIGQISSEVPQNLSASRPQDRQFILSSKKLLLSDSGFYLCARANFNEQFFGPGTRLTVL.

As DNA, the CDR3 is TGTGCCAGCAGTTACTACAATGAGCAGTTCTTC. Encoded protein: CASSYYNEQFF. The chain is built from TRBV28 and TRBJ2-1; D remains unclear. Trimming removed 4 bases from V and 3 bases from J, with 1 base in between. The CDR3 is 11 residues long. Germline V lookup: CDR1 MDHEN, CDR2 SYDVKM.

This chain connects TRBV18 to TRBJ2-7; 10 bases agree with TRBD2. Germline values: CDR1 KGHSH, CDR2 LQKENI. The V segment lost 6 bases and the J segment 4 bases; nucleotides outside the gene matches: 6. This CDR3 spans 14 amino acids. The CDR3 reads CASSWTSGEYEQYF. Here the CDR3 DNA reads TGTGCCAGCTCTTGGACTAGCGGAGAGTACGAGCAGTACTTC.

The chain employs TRBV6-5 and TRBJ1-2; D is undetermined. The V gene's germline CDR1 is MNHEY and CDR2 SVGAGI. The CDR3 sequence is 14 residues long. V gave up 7 bases and J gave up 2 bases, with 14 bases separating them. The CDR3 DNA follows: TGTGCCAGCACCCCCTCCTGGGTAAACTATGGCTACACCTTC. Residues: CASTPSWVNYGYTF.

CDR3 in DNA: TGTGCCAGCTCCCCCTATCAGGGAAGCTATGGCTACACCTTC. This codes for CASSPYQGSYGYTF. This sequence joins TRBV6-5 and TRBJ1-2, with D maybe TRBD1 (5 bases). V lost 8 bases and J lost 4, with 17 bases in between. This CDR3 is built from 14 residues. Germline CDR1 MNHEY, CDR2 SVGAGI.

J is TRBJ1-2 and V is TRBV5-6; 9 bases agree with TRBD1. This CDR3 has 15 residues. V trimming: 4 bases; J trimming: 3 bases; junction bases outside the gene matches: 7. The germline V gene has CDR1 SGHDT and CDR2 YYEEEE. This chain's CDR3 is CASSRRTGEDYGYTF. The CDR3 DNA sequence: TGTGCCAGCAGCAGGAGGACAGGGGAAGACTATGGCTACACCTTC.

This clone was observed a few times. The chain has TRBV18 and TRBJ1-2; no clear D gene. The germline CDR1 and CDR2 sequences are KGHSH and LQKENI. This CDR3 spans 14 amino acids. V shed 0 bases and J shed 8 bases, with 13 bases lying between them. The chain's CDR3 is CASSPPLLGEGYTF. The CDR3 DNA reads as TGTGCCAGCTCACCACCACTCCTCGGAGAGGGCTACACCTTC. Complete variable domain (other parts from reference TRBV18 and TRBJ1-2): NAGVMQNPRHLVRRRGQEARLRCSPMKGHSHVYWYRQLPEEGLKFMVYLQKENIIDESGMPKERFSAEFPKEGPSILRIQQVVRGDSAAYFCASSPPLLGEGYTFGSGTRLTVV.

This clone was counted once. This chain connects TRBV11-2 to TRBJ1-5; maybe TRBD1 (6 bases). Trimming stripped 3 bases from V and 7 bases from J, with 16 bases between. CDR3 size: 15 residues. CDR1 and CDR2 from the germline V gene are SGHAT and FQNNGV. In nucleotides, the CDR3 is TGTGCCAGCAGCTTTGACTCAGTCCAGGGGCAGCCCCAGCATTTT. Encoded protein: CASSFDSVQGQPQHF.

The V and J genes are TRBV2 and TRBJ2-1, with TRBD2 as a possible D gene (6 bases). CDR1 and CDR2 (germline): SNHLY, FYNNEI. Trimming took 7 bases from V and 5 from J, leaving 15 bases between them. There are 14 residues in the CDR3. The CDR3 DNA follows: TGTGCCAGCATTGCGGGGTCGGTTAACAATGAGCAGTTCTTC. Translation gives CASIAGSVNNEQFF.

The chain recombines TRBV7-9 with TRBJ2-3, with D possibly TRBD2 on 6 matching bases. Germline CDR1 SEHNR, CDR2 FQNEAQ (reference sequence). CDR3 size: 15 residues. Trimming took 2 bases from V and 5 from J, leaving 14 bases between them. The DNA for the CDR3 is TGTGCCAGCAGCTTACGGCGGGGCGGCGTAGATACGCAGTATTTT. Its translation is CASSLRRGGVDTQYF.

In this sample, this clone turned up a few times. The chain is built from TRBV2 and TRBJ2-7; 9 bases line up with TRBD1. The CDR3 contains 16 residues. After removal of 4 bases from V and 2 bases from J, the junction contained 9 bases not matched to a gene. The germline CDR1 and CDR2 sequences are SNHLY and FYNNEI. The CDR3 is CASSVPRDRATYEQYF. The CDR3 nucleotides are TGTGCCAGCAGTGTGCCCCGGGACAGGGCGACCTACGAGCAGTACTTC. The full variable domain, in which reference TRBV2 and TRBJ2-7 provide the parts outside the CDR3, is EPEVTQTPSHQVTQMGQEVILRCVPISNHLYFYWYRQILGQKVEFLVSFYNNEISEKSEIFDDQFSVERPDGSNFTLKIRSTKLEDSAMYFCASSVPRDRATYEQYFGPGTRLTVT.

The chain links TRBV18 to TRBJ1-1, with D unclear. Germline V lookup: CDR1 KGHSH, CDR2 LQKENI. V gave up 6 bases and J gave up 4 bases, with 15 bases separating them. This CDR3 is built from 14 residues. Written as DNA, the CDR3 is TGTGCCAGCTCCCCTCGCCCGATAGGCACTGAAGCTTTCTTT. Translated, it gives CASSPRPIGTEAFF.